The clone carrying this T cell receptor (beta chain) was detected many times. The target antigen is unknown. These data originate in a study of glioma-infiltrating T cells. Overall study findings and caveats: Tissue-blood divergence was below expectation in non-neoplastic patients, above in gliomas.

Germline-derived CDR1 and CDR2 are MDHEN and SYDVKM. The V end was cut by 3 bases, the J end by 5 bases, with 7 bases between. The CDR3 length is 12 residues. TCR alpha and beta CDR3 regions were amplified from RNA using iRepertoire nested multiplex PCR. Via MiXCR, TCRdb re-called the multiplex PCR reads, giving one row per CDR3 protein. This table holds approximately 89,000 distinct CDR3 sequences, about 25% found once. Sample: glioma tissue, nonneoplastic brain tissue, or PBMCs (not recorded which). The gene calls are TRBV28 and TRBJ1-2; D is undetermined. This receptor was taken from a human donor with low-grade glioma or glioblastoma, undergoing nonglioma brain surgery, or in good health (not recorded which). This chain's CDR3 is CASSFSTYGYTF. The CDR3 nucleotides are TGTGCCAGCAGTTTCAGTACGTATGGCTACACCTTC.